The 24 T cell receptor beta chains below all came from one sample that was sequenced in a study of blood T cell repertoires in COVID-19 (dated by TCRdb to the early 2020s). Libraries came from the immunoSEQ multiplex PCR assay. The immuneACCESS repertoire file appears here via TCRdb, limited to in-frame rearrangements. These files lack a portion of the clones; in checked studies, under half of the deficit traces to unresolved V genes, and the cause of the others is not known. Recorded for this sample are some 200,000 clones; 83% of them occurred a single time. The ten largest account for roughly 6.6% of the sample. Sequenced input: peripheral blood. These receptors were obtained from a woman between 35 and 50 years old with acute or convalescent COVID-19.

The genes are TRBV10-1 and TRBJ1-3; TRBD1 matches 7 bases. Trimming at V came to 4 bases and at J to 0 bases, leaving 15 bases not matched to a gene. This CDR3 comprises 19 residues. The germline gives CDR1 WNHNN, CDR2 SYGVQD (reference sequence). The CDR3 protein is CASSVDRPLKSLSGNTIYF. The CDR3 DNA is TGCGCCAGCAGTGTGGACAGGCCCCTTAAGTCCCTCTCTGGAAACACCATATATTTT.

This clone was seen repeatedly, ten times or more. The rearrangement joins TRBV19 to TRBJ2-7; a weak D match, TRBD1 (5 bases). Germline-derived CDR1 and CDR2 are LNHDA and SQIVND (reference sequence). This CDR3 comprises 16 residues. Deletions cut 6 bases from V and 2 bases from J, with 20 bases between. CDR3 sequence (DNA): TGTGCCAGTAGCCTAGGCGACAGTGGAGTTCCCTACGAGCAGTACTTC. This sequence encodes CASSLGDSGVPYEQYF.

The CDR3 region is CASSLWGTTDTQYF. In DNA form, the CDR3 reads TGCGCCAGCAGTCTCTGGGGGACAACAGATACGCAGTATTTT. The gene calls are TRBV5-1 and TRBJ2-3, with a weak D call TRBD1 (6 bases). The CDR3 consists of 14 residues. The V and J ends lost 5 bases and 3 bases respectively, with 13 bases between them. Germline values: CDR1 SGHRS, CDR2 YFSETQ.

The gene calls are TRBV10-3 and TRBJ2-7; a weak D match, TRBD2 (5 bases). Trimming pared 7 bases from V and 7 bases from J, leaving 14 bases between. Germline V gene lookup returns CDR1 ENHRY and CDR2 SYGVKD. There are 12 residues in the CDR3. CDR3 nucleotide sequence: TGTGCCATCACCTCGGACTTTATGGAGCAGTACTTC. This sequence encodes CAITSDFMEQYF.

The chain is built from TRBV6-5 and TRBJ2-5; TRBD1 is a possible D gene (5 bases). Germline lookup yields CDR1 MNHEY and CDR2 SVGAGI. V lost 7 bases and J lost 1, with 10 bases in between. This CDR3 has 13 amino acids. In DNA, the CDR3 is TGTGCCAGCATTCCGACAGTCCAAGAGACCCAGTACTTC. It encodes CASIPTVQETQYF.

This CDR3 is CASSYSEDYGYTF. For the CDR3, the DNA is TGTGCCAGCAGTTATTCCGAGGACTATGGCTACACCTTC. The chain carries TRBV6-6 and TRBJ1-2; D is ambiguous. This CDR3 is built from 13 residues. With 3 bases removed from V and 3 bases from J, the gap between germline ends came to 8 bases. Germline V gene lookup returns CDR1 MNHNY and CDR2 SVGAGI (reference sequence).

For the CDR3, the DNA is TGTGCCTGGAGTGTCGGGGACAGCCCGCTTTATGGCTACACCTTC. It is translated as CAWSVGDSPLYGYTF. The chain combines TRBV30 with TRBJ1-2, with 7 bases fitting TRBD1. This CDR3 has 15 residues. J lost 5 bases, V lost 0 bases, and 9 bases had no gene match. Germline values: CDR1 GTSNPN, CDR2 SVGIG (reference sequence).

The V call is TRBV2, the J call TRBJ2-1, with no clear D. Germline V gives CDR1 SNHLY, CDR2 FYNNEI. This CDR3 spans 13 amino acids. The germline V and J ends were trimmed by 3 bases and 6 bases, with 9 bases remaining between them. The CDR3 here is CASSDLPGNEQFF. In DNA, the CDR3 is TGTGCCAGCAGTGACCTGCCAGGCAATGAGCAGTTCTTC.

The chain recombines TRBV4-1 with TRBJ2-5; possible D gene TRBD1, 6 bases. V was trimmed by 0 bases and J by 5 bases, leaving 19 bases between them. This CDR3 has 17 residues. CDR1 and CDR2 (germline): MGHRA, YSYEKL. CDR3 protein: CASSQDHSAGARETQYF. The CDR3 DNA reads TGCGCCAGCAGCCAAGATCATTCGGCAGGGGCGCGGGAGACCCAGTACTTC.

The chain uses TRBV7-9 and TRBJ1-4; the D gene is possibly TRBD1 (6 bases). The length of the CDR3 is 11 residues. The ends were cut back, 5 bases at V and 12 bases at J, with 10 bases in the middle. The germline CDR1 and CDR2 sequences are SEHNR and FQNEAQ (reference sequence). The CDR3, as DNA: TGTGCCAGCAGCGCAGGGGTCCAACTGTTTTTT. Residues: CASSAGVQLFF.

CDR3 bases: TGTGCCAGCAGCTTAGCTACTAGCGGGATCTACAATGAGCAGTTCTTC. It specifies CASSLATSGIYNEQFF. The V call is TRBV7-9, the J call TRBJ2-1, with 10 nucleotides matching TRBD2. The length of the CDR3 is 16 residues. J was trimmed by 3 bases and V by 0 bases; bases with no gene match: 2. Germline V lookup: CDR1 SEHNR, CDR2 FQNEAQ (reference sequence).

The V gene is TRBV5-8, the J gene TRBJ2-1; the D gene is possibly TRBD2 (5 bases). Trimming took 8 bases from V and 4 from J, leaving 16 bases between them. CDR3 length equals 14 residues. The germline V gene has CDR1 SGHTS and CDR2 YDEGEE. The DNA for the CDR3 is TGTGCCAGACCGAAGGCGGGTCCTTACAATGAGCAGTTCTTC. This gives the protein CARPKAGPYNEQFF.

V is TRBV6-5 and J is TRBJ2-3; 7 positions agree with TRBD1. Unmatched junction bases numbered 9, after V lost 5 bases and J lost 7 bases. CDR3 size: 14 residues. The germline CDR1 and CDR2 sequences are MNHEY and SVGAGI. CDR3 amino acids: CASSHGQAGYTQYF. In DNA, the CDR3 is TGTGCCAGCAGTCACGGACAGGCTGGTTATACGCAGTATTTT.

The chain links TRBV7-2 to TRBJ2-1; no reliable D call. CDR3 length: 13 amino acids. CDR1 SGHTA and CDR2 FQGNSA come from the germline V gene. Trimming cost V 5 bases and J 8 bases, with 13 bases left between them. The CDR3, as DNA: TGTGCCAGCAGCCCCGCTAGGTTCGATGAGCAGTTCTTC. It encodes CASSPARFDEQFF.

The chain has TRBV28 and TRBJ1-6, with TRBD1 matching over 7 bases. Trimming cost V 5 bases and J 7 bases; bases outside gene matches: 14. This CDR3 comprises 17 residues. Germline V gene sequence: CDR1 MDHEN, CDR2 SYDVKM. The CDR3 coding sequence is TGTGCCAGCAGTGATATGGACAGGAACCCAGACAATTCACCCCTCCACTTT. Protein product: CASSDMDRNPDNSPLHF.

The CDR3 loop is CASSTGQGTGELFF. CDR3 nucleotide sequence: TGTGCCAGCAGTACTGGACAGGGCACCGGGGAGCTGTTTTTT. This chain links TRBV28 with TRBJ2-2; 8 bases line up with TRBD1. V gave up 5 bases and J gave up 4 bases; unmatched junction bases: 3. Germline values: CDR1 MDHEN, CDR2 SYDVKM. CDR3 length: 14 residues.

This chain connects TRBV30 to TRBJ2-7; no firm D call. The germline gives CDR1 GTSNPN, CDR2 SVGIG (reference sequence). V lost 5 bases to trimming and J lost 7 bases, with 12 bases between them. This CDR3 is 11 amino acids long. The chain's CDR3 is CAWGRVREQYF. For the CDR3, the DNA is TGTGCCTGGGGCCGGGTGCGAGAGCAGTACTTC.

This rearrangement joins TRBV5-1 to TRBJ1-6; no clear D gene. V dropped 2 bases and J dropped 7 bases, with 13 bases sitting between them. The CDR3 consists of 15 residues. Germline V gives CDR1 SGHRS, CDR2 YFSETQ. The CDR3 DNA is TGCGCCAGCAGCTTCGGGTTGACCAAGAATTCACCCCTCCACTTT. Amino acid sequence: CASSFGLTKNSPLHF.

The genes are TRBV20-1 and TRBJ1-1; D unclear. Germline values: CDR1 DFQATT, CDR2 SNEGSKA (reference sequence). The CDR3 has 11 residues. The V end lost 4 bases, the J end lost 0 bases, and 3 bases lay between the germline ends. CDR3 nucleotide sequence: TGCAGTGCTATAGTGAACACTGAAGCTTTCTTT. It translates to CSAIVNTEAFF.

The chain recombines TRBV5-1 with TRBJ1-2, with 7 positions matching TRBD1. The trim removed 0 bases at V and 2 bases at J, leaving 10 bases unmatched. This CDR3 comprises 17 residues. Per the germline V gene, CDR1 is SGHRS and CDR2 is YFSETQ. The CDR3 nucleotides read TGCGCCAGCAGCTTGGTAGGCGGAGAGGGGGCGAACTATGGCTACACCTTC. It is translated as CASSLVGGEGANYGYTF.

In DNA, the CDR3 is TGTGCCAGCAGCTTAACTAGCGGGAGTTACGAGCAGTACTTC. The encoded protein is CASSLTSGSYEQYF. The genes are TRBV11-2 and TRBJ2-7; 11 bases fit TRBD2. The ends lost 2 bases at V and 4 bases at J; junction bases unmatched: 1. Germline CDR1 is SGHAT and CDR2 is FQNNGV. The CDR3 sequence is 14 residues long.

This clone was seen more than once but under ten times. This chain connects TRBV30 to TRBJ1-3; D remains ambiguous. CDR3 length: 14 amino acids. The germline V and J ends were trimmed by 3 bases and 4 bases, with 13 bases remaining between them. CDR1 is GTSNPN and CDR2 is SVGIG in the germline V gene (reference sequence). The CDR3 sequence is CAWRRLAGGNTIYF. The CDR3 bases are TGTGCCTGGAGGAGGCTTGCGGGGGGAAACACCATATATTTT.

The rearrangement uses TRBV5-1 and TRBJ2-3, with D tentatively TRBD2 (5 bases). Germline-derived CDR1 and CDR2 are SGHRS and YFSETQ. Between the trimmed V and J ends, which lost 4 bases and 1 base, there was a span of 13 bases. The CDR3 contains 15 residues. CDR3 nucleotides: TGCGCCAGCAGCATCTCTAGCTCCGGCACAGATACGCAGTATTTT. Translating gives CASSISSSGTDTQYF.

The sample holds one count of this clone. The rearrangement joins TRBV6-5 to TRBJ1-6; a possible D gene is TRBD1 (6 bases). The length of the CDR3 is 15 residues. The germline V gene encodes CDR1 MNHEY and CDR2 SVGAGI. V gave up 7 bases and J gave up 5 bases, with 15 bases separating them. CDR3 sequence: CASNSGGPNNSPLHF. The CDR3 DNA follows: TGTGCCAGCAACTCGGGGGGGCCAAATAATTCACCCCTCCACTTT.